Listed here are 26 T cell receptor beta chains from one sample, sequenced in a study of T cell repertoires in cytomegalovirus infection. TCRdb processed the reads anew with MiXCR; each CDR3 protein has one entry. This table has 480,000 or so distinct CDR3 sequences, approximately 11% appearing once. The material sequenced was PBMCs. The source of these receptors is a human donor in good health (CMV status not recorded). Some clones in this sample may be carry-over from other donors' samples.

At least ten counts were recorded for this clonotype. The chain uses TRBV7-3 and TRBJ2-7; no firm D call. The CDR3 has 14 amino acids. Between the trimmed V and J ends, which lost 5 bases and 2 bases, there was a span of 13 bases. Per germline, CDR1 SGHTA and CDR2 FQGTGA. The DNA for the CDR3 is TGTGCCAGCAGCCCTGGAAGTGCCACCTACGAGCAGTACTTC. Translated, it gives CASSPGSATYEQYF.

This clonotype was picked up many times. This chain connects TRBV7-9 to TRBJ2-2; TRBD2 matches 8 bases. Trimming removed 8 bases from V and 1 base from J; junction bases left unmatched: 3. This CDR3 comprises 14 residues. Germline-derived CDR1 and CDR2 are SEHNR and FQNEAQ (reference sequence). For the CDR3, the DNA is TGTGCCAGCGTGGGACTAGAGAACACCGGGGAGCTGTTTTTT. This sequence encodes CASVGLENTGELFF.

This clonotype has at least ten counts. The chain carries TRBV5-6 and TRBJ1-6; D remains ambiguous. CDR1 and CDR2 (germline): SGHDT, YYEEEE. The V and J ends lost 3 bases and 5 bases respectively, with 12 bases between them. The CDR3 is 15 amino acids. CDR3 region: CASSSNLIHNSPLHF. The CDR3 DNA sequence: TGTGCCAGCAGCTCGAACTTAATCCATAATTCACCCCTCCACTTT.

This clonotype was recorded many times. In DNA, the CDR3 is TGTGCCAGCAGCTTAGTCCCTGCTAGCGGGAGATCCTACGAGCAGTACTTC. Translation gives CASSLVPASGRSYEQYF. This chain uses TRBV7-9 with TRBJ2-7; 10 bases are a match to TRBD2. CDR3 length equals 17 residues. V shed 1 base and J 1 base; nucleotides not matched to a gene: 7. The germline CDR1 and CDR2 sequences are SEHNR and FQNEAQ (reference sequence).

Comments on this clonotype: This may be a read error, as it is one base from a much larger clone. The chain couples TRBV6-6 to TRBJ2-6; TRBD1 might be the D (5 bases). Germline CDR1 reads MNHNY; CDR2 reads SVGAGI (reference sequence). CDR3 length: 14 residues. DNA for the CDR3: TGTGCCAGTGACAGCCGCTCTGGGCCCAACGTCCTGACTTTC. Translation gives CASDSRSGPNVLTF.

The chain combines TRBV29-1 with TRBJ2-1; 7 positions agree with TRBD2. CDR3 size: 13 residues. CDR1 SQVTM and CDR2 ANQGSEA come from the germline V gene. Germline trimming cut 1 base from V and 6 bases from J; bases unmatched to any gene: 3. The CDR3 DNA is TGCAGCGTTGAAGGGCTAGCGGCCAATGAGCAGTTCTTC. This translates into CSVEGLAANEQFF.

This clonotype was detected many times. This rearrangement joins TRBV6-2 or TRBV6-3 to TRBJ2-7, with unresolved D. V shed 4 bases and J shed 0 bases, with 16 bases lying between them. Germline V gene lookup returns CDR1 MNHEY and CDR2 SVGEGT. This CDR3 has 16 amino acids. The DNA of the CDR3 is TGTGCCAGCAGTTCCTTAGACTGGACGATCTCCTACGAGCAGTACTTC. Protein product: CASSSLDWTISYEQYF.

In its sample, this clonotype was seen many times. The chain joins TRBV20-1 to TRBJ2-7; possible D gene TRBD1, 5 bases. The CDR3 totals 13 residues. The germline V and J ends were trimmed by 2 bases and 5 bases, with 13 bases remaining between them. Germline CDR1 reads DFQATT; CDR2 reads SNEGSKA (reference sequence). The DNA of the CDR3 is TGCAGTGCTAGAAGGGGAACTTCCAACGAGCAGTACTTC. Translated, it gives CSARRGTSNEQYF.

Details on this clonotype: Given a much more abundant clone one base away, this may be a read error. This rearrangement joins TRBV2 to TRBJ1-1, with D unclear. V shed 5 bases and J shed 5 bases, with 12 bases lying between them. The CDR3 spans 13 residues. Germline loops: CDR1 SNHLY, CDR2 FYNNEI. The CDR3 coding sequence is TGTGCCAGCAGTTTTCGAACAGTTACTGAAGCTTTCTTT. It yields the protein CASSFRTVTEAFF.

This clonotype showed up many times. This chain joins TRBV20-1 and TRBJ2-1; D unclear. Looked up from germline, CDR1 is DFQATT and CDR2 is SNEGSKA (reference sequence). V was shortened by 6 bases and J by 9 bases, with 9 bases between the two germline ends. The CDR3 totals 10 residues. The CDR3 spells CSADHIEQFF. DNA of the CDR3: TGCAGTGCAGATCATATTGAGCAGTTCTTC.

The table lists this clonotype with many counts. The chain links TRBV6-2 or TRBV6-3 to TRBJ2-2; D is ambiguous. This CDR3 comprises 14 residues. Germline CDR1 is MNHEY and CDR2 is SVGEGT. The ends were cut back, 4 bases at V and 1 base at J, with 7 bases in the middle. The CDR3 DNA reads as TGTGCCAGCAGTTTGACTCAGAACACCGGGGAGCTGTTTTTT. This translates into CASSLTQNTGELFF.

This clonotype was seen many times. J is TRBJ1-5 and V is TRBV7-9; D is unresolved. Germline CDR1 is SEHNR and CDR2 is FQNEAQ (reference sequence). The CDR3 is made up of 14 amino acids. Trimming removed 3 bases at V and 2 bases at J, with 8 bases between. The CDR3 nucleotides read TGTGCCAGCAGCTTTGAGGGAGGCAATCAGCCCCAGCATTTT. Encoded protein: CASSFEGGNQPQHF.

The chain is built from TRBV29-1 and TRBJ1-1; D not certain. Between the trimmed V and J ends, which lost 4 bases and 11 bases, there was a span of 11 bases. Germline CDR1 and CDR2: SQVTM and ANQGSEA. The CDR3 length is 10 residues. The CDR3 coding sequence is TGCAGCGTTGTTAGGGCGGGTGCTTTCTTT. It specifies CSVVRAGAFF.

This chain joins TRBV20-1 and TRBJ1-5; D not certain. V lost 1 base, J lost 9 bases, and 7 bases lay in between. Germline CDR1 DFQATT, CDR2 SNEGSKA (reference sequence). The CDR3 has 11 amino acids. CDR3 DNA sequence: TGCAGTGCTAGAGGTCTGGGGCCCCAGCATTTT. Protein product: CSARGLGPQHF.

In the case of this clonotype: A read error may account for a junction end that differs from germline. The CDR3 spells CRARGLRDTEAFF. The CDR3 nucleotides read TGTAGGGCCAGGGGCCTTAGGGACACTGAAGCTTTCTTT. This chain connects TRBV20-1 to TRBJ1-1; D is perhaps TRBD1 (6 bases). The CDR3 extends over 13 amino acids. Per germline, CDR1 DFQATT and CDR2 SNEGSKA (reference sequence).

This clonotype was detected ten times or more. The chain recombines TRBV12-3 or TRBV12-4 with TRBJ2-1; 7 bases match TRBD2. The length of the CDR3 is 14 residues. Germline trimming cut 7 bases from V and 9 bases from J; bases unmatched to any gene: 12. CDR3 residues: CASTGEAGWSEQFF. Here the CDR3 DNA reads TGTGCCAGCACGGGGGAAGCGGGGTGGAGTGAGCAGTTCTTC.

This clonotype was seen only a few times. The chain couples TRBV27 to TRBJ1-1; the D gene is possibly TRBD1 (5 bases). Germline V lookup: CDR1 MNHEY, CDR2 SMNVEV (reference sequence). Trimming left V 6 bases short and J 7 bases short, with 12 bases between. This CDR3 is 12 amino acids long. CDR3 sequence: CASSKGRNEAFF. CDR3 nucleotides: TGTGCCAGCAGCAAGGGACGGAATGAAGCTTTCTTT.

At least ten counts were recorded for this clonotype. V gene TRBV6-1 combines with J gene TRBJ2-1; the D is unclear. Trimming shortened V by 6 bases and J by 5 bases, and 17 bases separated the two germline ends. CDR1 and CDR2 from the germline V gene are MNHNS and SASEGT. The CDR3 has 15 residues. The CDR3 region is CASSPDSYPHNEQFF. CDR3 bases: TGTGCCAGCAGCCCCGACTCCTACCCCCACAATGAGCAGTTCTTC.

This clonotype was seen repeatedly, ten times or more. V is TRBV12-3 or TRBV12-4 and J is TRBJ1-2; 10 bases match TRBD1. This CDR3 has 13 residues. V gave up 6 bases and J gave up 3 bases; unmatched junction bases: 1. The CDR3 protein is CASSGTGDYGYTF. As DNA, the CDR3 is TGTGCCAGCAGCGGGACAGGGGACTATGGCTACACCTTC.

About this clonotype: A read error may be the cause here, since a much bigger clone is one base away. V is TRBV20-1 and J is TRBJ1-1; unclear D gene. Germline V gene lookup returns CDR1 DFQATT and CDR2 SNEGSKA (reference sequence). V lost 5 bases and J lost 0, with 16 bases in between. The CDR3 spans 15 residues. CDR3 nucleotides: TGCAGTGCTCCTATCTCTGGTAGTATGAACACTGAAGCTTTCTTT. This encodes CSAPISGSMNTEAFF.

In this sample, this clonotype turned up a few times. This rearrangement joins TRBV20-1 to TRBJ2-3; D remains ambiguous. CDR1 is DFQATT, CDR2 SNEGSKA, per germline (reference sequence). The length of the CDR3 is 14 residues. V lost 3 bases and J lost 1, with 11 bases in between. CDR3 region: CSARTSLGTDTQYF. DNA for the CDR3: TGCAGTGCTAGGACCTCCTTAGGCACAGATACGCAGTATTTT.

This clonotype has ten or more counts. This rearrangement joins TRBV7-9 to TRBJ2-3; possible D gene TRBD1, 5 bases. The germline V and J ends were trimmed by 8 bases and 6 bases, with 15 bases remaining between them. The V gene's germline CDR1 is SEHNR and CDR2 FQNEAQ (reference sequence). The CDR3 covers 13 residues. CDR3 DNA: TGTGCCAGCCTTCTAGGCTCAGGGGATACGCAGTATTTT. Protein: CASLLGSGDTQYF.

This clonotype was detected once. A single base separates this from a much larger clone, so it may be a read error. The CDR3 does not close with the conserved phenylalanine or tryptophan, likely indicating a read error. The rearrangement joins TRBV4-1 to TRBJ1-1; D gene uncertain. CDR1 is MGHRA and CDR2 is YSYEKL in the germline V gene. The CDR3 runs to 15 residues. CDR3 nucleotide sequence: TGTGCCAGCAGCCAAGACTGGGGTCCCAGGACTGAAGCTTTCCTT. Translation: CASSQDWGPRTEAFL.

This clonotype was found many times. The chain joins TRBV6-2 or TRBV6-3 to TRBJ1-1; no reliable D call. Germline V gene lookup returns CDR1 MNHEY and CDR2 SVGEGT. The CDR3 sequence is 13 residues long. Between the trimmed V and J ends, which lost 2 bases and 0 bases, there was a span of 4 bases. CDR3 amino acids: CASSYVVNTEAFF. The CDR3 coding sequence is TGTGCCAGCAGTTACGTGGTGAACACTGAAGCTTTCTTT.

This clonotype was observed at least ten times. The V and J genes are TRBV28 and TRBJ1-2, with 8 bases lining up with TRBD1. Per the germline V gene, CDR1 is MDHEN and CDR2 is SYDVKM. This CDR3 spans 10 amino acids. The trim removed 9 bases at V and 8 bases at J, leaving 2 bases unmatched. Written as DNA, the CDR3 is TGTGCCAGTCGACAGGGGGGCTACACCTTC. Translated: CASRQGGYTF.

There are many counts of this clonotype. The rearrangement links TRBV7-2 to TRBJ2-7; D not certain. Per germline, CDR1 SGHTA and CDR2 FQGNSA. The CDR3 has 12 amino acids. With 2 bases removed from V and 5 bases from J, the gap between germline ends came to 7 bases. This chain's CDR3 is CASSLTKHEQYF. Here the CDR3 DNA reads TGTGCCAGCAGCTTAACAAAGCACGAGCAGTACTTC.